Ten or more counts support the clone carrying this T cell receptor beta chain. Losses at the gene ends were 5 bases for V and 6 bases for J; bases not matched to a gene: 7. This CDR3 is built from 14 residues. Germline assignment: CDR1 GTSNPN and CDR2 SVGIG (reference sequence). Time point: sample taken at primary tumor resection. Unsorted whole RNA of tumor, nontumor lung or frozen PBMC was sequenced. This entry belongs to a study of spatial heterogeneity in lung cancer. The overall study: Sequence detection consistently recorded a greater number of beta-chain than alpha-chain sequences.

A unique molecular identifier was attached to every TCR cDNA molecule. TCRdb processed the 5' RACE reads anew with MiXCR; each CDR3 protein has one entry. The profile shows 39,000 or so distinct CDR3 sequences, roughly 7.4% of them singletons. The TCR sequence derives from a male donor with early-stage non-small cell lung cancer. The chain links TRBV30 to TRBJ2-4, with 10 bases aligning to TRBD1. Sequencing used PBMCs, obtained at surgery. The CDR3 region is CAWSSGTGANIQYF. CDR3 nucleotides: TGTGCCTGGTCCTCGGGGACAGGGGCAAACATTCAGTACTTC.